The T cell receptor beta chain described here comes from a study of shared clonotypes between healthy human individuals. In the original workflow: Junction-only sequences without quality scores were provided by ImmunoSEQ, so filtering was different. Repertoires were generated with immunoSEQ multiplex PCR, while TCRdb's copy carries only in-frame clones and drops some. From that table come the V and J calls and clone size; the DNA was used to work out D and trimming. The table has around 2.5 million clones, approximately 93% seen once. On this clone: Its antigen is currently unknown.

General observations from the study: Clonotypes shared by all four donors outscored non-shared clonotypes in generation probability. Represented diversity, genetic and exposure-history alike, was limited by few donors.

Every donor was a Caucasian adult from Nashville, Tennessee. This CDR3 is built from 17 residues. Germline-derived CDR1 and CDR2 are KGHSH and LQKENI. V was pared by 1 base and J by 2 bases, with 17 bases between. The sequenced sample was naive CD4+ T cells from PBMCs. Subset of the sample: CD45RA+ positively selected. The source is a man aged 18 to 29 in good health. Some clones in this sample may be carry-over from other donors' samples. The chain has TRBV18 and TRBJ1-2; tentatively, D is TRBD1 (6 bases). The CDR3 sequence: CASSPQVEARGNYGYTF. The CDR3 nucleotides read TGTGCCAGCTCACCACAAGTGGAGGCCAGGGGAAACTATGGCTACACCTTC.